This T cell receptor beta chain was sequenced during a study of control samples from healthy donors and cancer patients. Using immunoSEQ multiplex PCR, the repertoire was profiled, and TCRdb retains in-frame clones only, with some absent. The data contain around 94,000 clones, approximately 90% of them seen just once; the ten biggest clones take up about 4%. The CDR3 runs 11 residues. CDR1 is MNHEY and CDR2 is SMNVEV in the germline V gene (reference sequence). The V and J ends lost 5 bases and 5 bases respectively, with 4 bases between them. The clonotype was recovered from a young woman in good health. Specimen: blood. This chain connects TRBV27 to TRBJ2-1; no firm D call. The CDR3, as DNA: TGTGCCAGCAGTAAAAACAATGAGCAGTTCTTC. Translated: CASSKNNEQFF.